This entry features one T cell receptor (beta chain) sequence. Its antigen remains unidentified. It has no much larger one-base neighbor in the sample; base qualities were not kept. The data derive from a study of blood T cell repertoires in COVID-19 (TCRdb year 2020). Describing the broader study: Samples from collaborators originated in the United States, Italy and Spain and spanned both the acute and convalescent phases of COVID-19. The prospective study material was composed of cDNA or gDNA derived from T cells, B-cell-depleted T cells, or PBMCs. Deeply sampled blood TCRbeta repertoires from subjects exposed to, actively infected with, or recovered from COVID-19 were included in the dataset. The repertoires were released in a freely available public database meant as a resource for research on the immune response to SARS-CoV-2. The samples were drawn from the first 160 participants of the ongoing ImmuneRACE study and from 950 to 1,500 subjects provided by 6 global collaborators. Nearly every sample came with metadata listing a de-identified subject ID, COVID-19 status, age in years and sex. HLA class I and class II types, where available, came from metadata supplied by the sample provider rather than from assay-based typing. Paper-wide results and their limitations: Clinical and demographic metadata were provided uncurated, with the amount varying by source and participant.

TCRbeta CDR3 regions were amplified from genomic DNA by means of the immunoSEQ Assay, a bias-controlled multiplex PCR. The original pipeline was this. Within the assay, amplification of reference gene primers was used to estimate how many nucleated cells each sample contained. To quantify the absolute abundance of each unique TCRbeta CDR3 rearrangement, sequence reads were collapsed and filtered. For each sample, productive Simpson clonality was calculated by taking the square root of Simpson's diversity index across productive rearrangements. TCRdb re-hosts the immuneACCESS table, in-frame sequences only. Its copies lack some clones; in the studies checked, an unresolved V gene accounts for under half of them, and the cause for the rest is not known. V and J calls and clone size come straight from that table; D and trimming were deduced from the DNA. The sample records 400,000 or so clones, about 87% of which are singletons. Of the sample, less than 3.5% falls within the top ten clones.

Whole blood was collected in K2EDTA tubes by collaborating institutions according to the institutions' own protocols. For TCRbeta analysis, collaborators shipped samples in one of three forms: frozen whole blood, isolated PBMCs, or DNA extracted from either of those sample types. The sample comprised peripheral blood. This clonotype was sampled from a human donor in a cohort sampled during active COVID-19.

The sequence in DNA is TGTGCCAGCAGCTTGCAGGGTACCGGGGAGCTGTTTTTT. This sequence encodes CASSLQGTGELFF. The V and J segments used are TRBV5-4 and TRBJ2-2, with a weak D call of TRBD1 (5 bases match). V is pared back by 1 base and J by 5 bases, with 6 bases lying between the germline termini. From the cysteine through the phenylalanine, the CDR3 covers 13 amino acids. Only the CDR3 portion is preserved as DNA: 39 bases, with reading frame beginning at the first base. CDR1 and CDR2 are drawn from the germline V gene (reference sequence): SGHNT, YYREEE.